This T cell receptor beta chain is from a study of cytomegalovirus exposure and HLA in healthy donors. On the study more broadly: About 79 million unique TCRs from HLA-typed donors were held in an early data release. General study findings and limits: Some segments of the V type, notably TRBV6-2 and TRBV6-3, were excluded as indistinguishable. Most sequenced TCRs were rare (though some public TCRs occurred in many donors). Likely technical artifact: a cluster of highly shared sequence variants.

Looked up from germline, CDR1 is GTSNPN and CDR2 is SVGIG (reference sequence). V shed 0 bases and J shed 9 bases, with 9 bases lying between them. The CDR3 spans 12 residues. Regarding this clone: Antigen: not known.

It was with 60 Vbeta and 13 Jbeta primers that the PCR ran. Method: immunoSEQ multiplex PCR; TCRdb's copy keeps in-frame clones and lacks some. The sample includes about 150,000 clones, around three fifths of them seen just once. The sequencing sample was made of PBMCs. The rearrangement joins TRBV30 to TRBJ2-1, with D tentatively TRBD2 (6 bases). The origin of this receptor is a woman aged 40 to 49 in good health and CMV-seronegative. The CDR3 nucleotides read TGTGCCTGGAGTGTAGGGCGGGGTGAGCAGTTCTTC. Amino acid sequence: CAWSVGRGEQFF.